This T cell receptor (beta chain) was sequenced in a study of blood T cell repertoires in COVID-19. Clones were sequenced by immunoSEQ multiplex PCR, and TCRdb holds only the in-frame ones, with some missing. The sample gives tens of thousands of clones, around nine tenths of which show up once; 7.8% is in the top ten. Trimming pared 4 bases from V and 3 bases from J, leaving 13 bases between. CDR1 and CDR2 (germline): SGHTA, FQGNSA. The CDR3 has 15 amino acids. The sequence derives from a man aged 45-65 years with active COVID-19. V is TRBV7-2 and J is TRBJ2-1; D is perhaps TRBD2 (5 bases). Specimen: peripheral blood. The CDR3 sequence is CASSSTLTSYNEQFF. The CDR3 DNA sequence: TGTGCCAGCAGCTCGACGCTTACTAGCTACAATGAGCAGTTCTTC.